This T cell receptor beta chain was sequenced during a study of CD8+CD57+ T cells in acquired aplastic anemia. To note about this clonotype: Its antigen is unidentified.

For sequencing, patients were chosen who had shown expansion of CD8+CD57+ cells by flow cytometry. CDR1 LNHDA and CDR2 SQIVND come from the germline V gene (reference sequence). The CDR3 length is 13 residues. With 3 bases removed from V and 8 bases from J, the gap between germline ends came to 13 bases. General study points: The study identified around 28 CD8+ CDR3 sequences shared by patients and controls.

Both TCR beta VDJ combination and CDR3 sequence profiling were carried out. Genomic DNA was the template for this profiling. TCRdb passed the reads through MiXCR, listing each CDR3 protein once. Of about 180,000 distinct CDR3 sequences listed, roughly 65% were seen once; the top ten hold 40% to 50%. The clonotype originates from a human donor with aplastic anemia. Sequencing was done on a sample of sorted CD4+, CD8+, or CD8+CD57+ T cells (not recorded which) from PBMCs. The chain couples TRBV19 to TRBJ1-2, with a tentative D call TRBD1 (5 bases). The CDR3 here is CASSMFGAEGYTF. For the CDR3, the DNA is TGTGCCAGTAGTATGTTCGGGGCGGAAGGCTACACCTTC.